The 6 T cell receptor beta chains below were found in one sample sequenced in a study of CD8 T cells in ankylosing spondylitis. TCRdb re-derived calls from the 5' RACE reads in MiXCR, one entry per CDR3 protein. The repertoire holds about 52,000 distinct CDR3 sequences, 7.4% seen once, with over 7% in the top ten. Sequenced material: blood, either unsorted or a sorted T cell fraction (not recorded which). The receptors derive from a female donor with ankylosing spondylitis or in good health (not recorded which).

This clonotype was observed many times. The chain joins TRBV20-1 to TRBJ2-5; 9 nucleotides line up with TRBD1. V trimming: 6 bases; J trimming: 7 bases; junction bases outside the gene matches: 9. The germline gives CDR1 DFQATT, CDR2 SNEGSKA (reference sequence). The CDR3 contains 13 residues. The CDR3 here is CSAPAGQGWTQYF. The CDR3 DNA is TGCAGTGCCCCTGCGGGACAGGGATGGACCCAGTACTTC.

In its sample, this clonotype was seen many times. CDR3 in DNA: TGTGCCAGCAGTTCAGGTGGGGGCTACACCGGGGAGCTGTTTTTT. This codes for CASSSGGGYTGELFF. J is TRBJ2-2 and V is TRBV5-6; D may be TRBD1 (6 bases). The CDR3 is made up of 15 amino acids. From germline, CDR1 is SGHDT and CDR2 YYEEEE. V lost 5 bases, J lost 3 bases, and 14 bases lay in between.

In its sample, this clonotype was seen many times. V usage is TRBV2 and J usage is TRBJ1-2; maybe TRBD1 (5 bases). The CDR3 loop spans 14 amino acids. Trimming took off 3 bases at V and 4 bases at J, with 12 bases between the two ends. Germline-derived CDR1 and CDR2 are SNHLY and FYNNEI. The CDR3 spells CASSDWGGSYGYTF. CDR3 nucleotides: TGTGCCAGCAGTGATTGGGGCGGCTCCTATGGCTACACCTTC.

This clonotype was recorded at least ten times. The junction departs from the called germline gene at one end, perhaps through a read error. This chain uses TRBV5-1 with TRBJ2-5; D is undetermined. The CDR3 consists of 12 residues. Germline V gene lookup returns CDR1 SGHRS and CDR2 YFSETQ. For the CDR3, the DNA is TGCGCCAGCAGCTTCCCGGACCAGCTTTGGGACTTC. This encodes CASSFPDQLWDF.

This clonotype was counted at least ten times. The V gene is TRBV28, the J gene TRBJ2-6; D gene uncertain. CDR3 length equals 16 residues. Germline V CDR1 and CDR2: MDHEN, SYDVKM. Trimming pared 8 bases from V and 0 bases from J, leaving 14 bases between. The CDR3 is CASRADASSGANVLTF. The DNA of the CDR3 is TGTGCCAGCCGGGCGGACGCCAGCTCTGGGGCCAACGTCCTGACTTTC. The full variable domain, its missing parts supplied by reference TRBV28 and TRBJ2-6, is DVKVTQSSRYLVKRTGEKVFLECVQDMDHENMFWYRQDPGLGLRLIYFSYDVKMKEKGDIPEGYSVSREKKERFSLILESASTNQTSMYLCASRADASSGANVLTFGAGSRLTVL.

In this sample, this clonotype turned up many times. The V call is TRBV20-1, the J call TRBJ1-1; D is ambiguous. This CDR3 spans 14 amino acids. The germline gives CDR1 DFQATT, CDR2 SNEGSKA (reference sequence). The V end lost 4 bases, the J end lost 4 bases, and 16 bases lay between the germline ends. CDR3 sequence: CSATIPLEGTEAFF. For the CDR3, the DNA is TGCAGTGCTACTATCCCCTTGGAGGGCACTGAAGCTTTCTTT.